This T cell receptor beta chain was sequenced during a study of shared clonotypes between healthy human individuals. In the study overall: Donors had three CD4 naive, three CD4 memory, two CD8 naive and one CD8 memory plate apiece.

The study drew all its donors from Caucasian adults living in Nashville, Tennessee. This CDR3 is 15 amino acids long. V lost 5 bases, J lost 5 bases, and 15 bases lay in between. Germline CDR1 MNHNS, CDR2 SASEGT. The sample holds one count of this clone. TCRdb's table, derived via immunoSEQ multiplex PCR, lists solely in-frame clones and lacks some. The sample gives 2 million to 2.5 million clones, 90% to 96% of which show up once; around 0.13% is in the top ten. This receptor was taken from a man between 18 and 29 years old in good health. What was sequenced was naive CD4+ T cells sorted from blood. Subset of the sample: CD45RA+ positively selected. This sequence joins TRBV6-1 and TRBJ2-2, with D tentatively TRBD1 (6 bases). The CDR3 region is CASSTERGWTGELFF. The CDR3, as DNA: TGTGCCAGCAGTACCGAAAGGGGGTGGACCGGGGAGCTGTTTTTT.